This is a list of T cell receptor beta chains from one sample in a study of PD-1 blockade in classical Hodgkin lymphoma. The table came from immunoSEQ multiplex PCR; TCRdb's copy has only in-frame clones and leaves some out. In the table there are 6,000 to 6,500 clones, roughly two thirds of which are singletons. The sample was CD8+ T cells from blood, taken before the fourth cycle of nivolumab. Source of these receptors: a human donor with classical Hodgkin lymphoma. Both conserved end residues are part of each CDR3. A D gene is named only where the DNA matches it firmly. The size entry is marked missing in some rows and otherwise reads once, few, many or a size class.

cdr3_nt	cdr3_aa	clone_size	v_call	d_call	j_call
TGTGCCTGGGCAACAGGAGTAGAGCAGTTCTTC	CAWATGVEQFF	.	TRBV30	.	TRBJ2-1
TGTGCCAGCAGTGACTGGACCGCTCCGGGAACCGGGGAGCTATTTTTT	CASSDWTAPGTGELFF	.	TRBV6-1	.	TRBJ2-2
TGTGCCAGCAGCGGAGGTCTGGGGGGGTCCTACAATGAGCAGTTCTTC	CASSGGLGGSYNEQFF	large	TRBV9	TRBD2	TRBJ2-1
TGTGCCAGCAGCTATCTAGCGGAGATGCGGGAGACCCAGTACTTC	CASSYLAEMRETQYF	.	TRBV6-5	TRBD2	TRBJ2-5
TGTGCCAGTAGCCAATGGGACAGGGGTTGGGGAGACACCGGGGAGCTGTTTTTT	CASSQWDRGWGDTGELFF	.	TRBV19	TRBD1	TRBJ2-2
TGTGCCAGCAGCTTTAATATACCCCCTCACCCCGCGGAGACCCAGTACTTC	CASSFNIPPHPAETQYF	.	TRBV5-4	.	TRBJ2-5
TGTGCCAGCAGCTTAAGGACAATTGAAGCTTTCTTT	CASSLRTIEAFF	.	TRBV11-2	.	TRBJ1-1
TGTGCCAGCAGTCCGATAGCGGGAAAAACCTACGAGCAGTACTTC	CASSPIAGKTYEQYF	.	TRBV4-2	TRBD2	TRBJ2-7
TGTGCCAGCAGCCAAACCGGGACAGGGTTCGAGACCCAGTACTTC	CASSQTGTGFETQYF	.	TRBV7-8	TRBD1	TRBJ2-5
TGTGCCAGCAGCTTGCGACAGGGGGTCAACACTGAAGCTTTCTTT	CASSLRQGVNTEAFF	.	TRBV7-6	TRBD1	TRBJ1-1
TGTGCCAGCAGCTTGGGGTACGGGAAGGGGGGAGATACGCAGTATTTT	CASSLGYGKGGDTQYF	.	TRBV5-4	.	TRBJ2-3
TGTGCCAGTAGTCCGAAAGAGACCCAGTACTTC	CASSPKETQYF	.	TRBV19	.	TRBJ2-5
TGTGCCAGCAGTGCCACAGGGGGGGACTATGGCTACACCTTC	CASSATGGDYGYTF	.	TRBV6-5	TRBD1	TRBJ1-2
TGCGCCAGCAGCCAAGACAGACTATATGGCTACACCTTC	CASSQDRLYGYTF	few	TRBV4-1	.	TRBJ1-2
TGTGCCAGTAGTATAGTCCCCGGGTACAATCAGCCCCAGCATTTT	CASSIVPGYNQPQHF	.	TRBV19	.	TRBJ1-5
TGTGCCAGCAGTGAAGGCGGGGGATTACGCAATGGCTACACCTTC	CASSEGGGLRNGYTF	.	TRBV2	.	TRBJ1-2
TGTGCCAGCAGCTCGGGACAGGGGGGGGAAAAACTGTTTTTT	CASSSGQGGEKLFF	.	TRBV7-6	TRBD1	TRBJ1-4
TGTGCCAGCAGCCCATCCGACAGGGGCGAGAACACCGGGGAGCTGTTTTTT	CASSPSDRGENTGELFF	.	TRBV7-3	TRBD1	TRBJ2-2
TGTGCCAGCAGTGAGGACACTAACTATGGCTACACCTTC	CASSEDTNYGYTF	.	TRBV6-4	.	TRBJ1-2
TGTGCCAGCAGTTTTCCAGGGGCTTCACTCAACTCTGGGGCCAACGTCCTGACTTTC	CASSFPGASLNSGANVLTF	.	TRBV28	.	TRBJ2-6
TGTGCCTGGAGTGTCAACTACAATGAGCAGTTCTTC	CAWSVNYNEQFF	.	TRBV30	.	TRBJ2-1
TGTGCCAGCAGCCCGGACTCTAAGAGTGGCTACGAGCAGTACTTC	CASSPDSKSGYEQYF	.	TRBV4-2	.	TRBJ2-7
TGTGCCAGCAGCGATAGCGGTGAAAACATTCAGTACTTC	CASSDSGENIQYF	few	TRBV9	.	TRBJ2-4
TGTGCCAGCAGTTTGGACGTCATCAATCAGCCCCAGCATTTT	CASSLDVINQPQHF	medium-sized	TRBV19	.	TRBJ1-5
TGCGCCAGCAGCGCCGGGACTAGCGGGAGTACTGAAGAGACCCAGTACTTC	CASSAGTSGSTEETQYF	.	TRBV5-1	TRBD2	TRBJ2-5
TGTGCCAGTAGTGGGCAGGACTTGGCCCAAGAGACCCAGTACTTC	CASSGQDLAQETQYF	.	TRBV19	.	TRBJ2-5